This T cell receptor (beta chain) was sequenced during a study of CD8 T cells in Susac syndrome. Study-level information: At the time their blood was drawn, patients with Susac syndrome were either therapy-naive, on corticosteroids (with some of them also receiving intravenous immunoglobulin), or on intravenous immunoglobulin alone.

An amount of RNA that ranged from roughly 0.45 to 1 ug was reverse transcribed with random hexamers. Amplification of TCR beta CDR3 across 54 Vbeta and 13 Jbeta was performed with immunoSEQ multiplex PCR. TCRdb re-analysed the immunoSEQ multiplex PCR reads in MiXCR, keeping a single row per CDR3 protein. The table lists 150,000 to 200,000 distinct CDR3 sequences, roughly nine tenths of them singletons, with 0.087% in the top ten. This clonotype was seen more than once but under ten times. Sequencing of TCR beta was carried out in blood CD8+ and CD4+ T cells. Patients with Susac syndrome fulfilled recently defined diagnostic criteria for definite or probable disease. Germline V lookup: CDR1 SQVTM, CDR2 ANQGSEA. Deletions cut 0 bases from V and 3 bases from J, with 6 bases between. This CDR3 is 13 amino acids long.

Input material: CD4+ T cells from PBMCs. V and J are TRBV29-1 and TRBJ1-3; D call uncertain. The origin of this receptor is a human donor with Susac syndrome. CDR3 nucleotides: TGCAGCGTTGAAGAGTCAGTTGGAAACACCATATATTTT. Protein: CSVEESVGNTIYF.